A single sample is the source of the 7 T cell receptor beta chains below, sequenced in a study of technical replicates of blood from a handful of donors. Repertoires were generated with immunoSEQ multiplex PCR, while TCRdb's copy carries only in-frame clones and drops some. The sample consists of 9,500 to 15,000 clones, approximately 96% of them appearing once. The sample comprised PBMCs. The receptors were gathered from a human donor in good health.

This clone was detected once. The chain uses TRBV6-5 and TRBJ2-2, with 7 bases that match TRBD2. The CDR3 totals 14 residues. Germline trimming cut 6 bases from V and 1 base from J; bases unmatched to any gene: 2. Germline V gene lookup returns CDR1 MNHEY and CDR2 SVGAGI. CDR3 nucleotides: TGTGCCAGCAGAGGACTAGGGAACACCGGGGAGCTGTTTTTT. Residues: CASRGLGNTGELFF.

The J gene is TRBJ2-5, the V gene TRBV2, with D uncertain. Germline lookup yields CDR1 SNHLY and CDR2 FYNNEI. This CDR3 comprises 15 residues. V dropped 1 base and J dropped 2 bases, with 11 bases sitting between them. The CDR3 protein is CASSEESRVQETQYF. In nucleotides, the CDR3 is TGTGCCAGCAGTGAAGAGTCTCGGGTACAAGAGACCCAGTACTTC.

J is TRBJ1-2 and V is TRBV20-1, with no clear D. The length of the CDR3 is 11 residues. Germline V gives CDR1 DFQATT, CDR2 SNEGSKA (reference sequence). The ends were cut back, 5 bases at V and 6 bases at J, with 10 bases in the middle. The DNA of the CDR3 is TGCAGTGCTTTAACGACAAATGGCTACACCTTC. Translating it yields CSALTTNGYTF.

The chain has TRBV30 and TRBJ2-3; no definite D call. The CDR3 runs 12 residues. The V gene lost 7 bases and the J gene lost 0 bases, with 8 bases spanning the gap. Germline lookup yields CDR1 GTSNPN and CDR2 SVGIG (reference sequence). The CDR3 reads CALTFSTDTQYF. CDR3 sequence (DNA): TGTGCCTTGACATTCAGCACAGATACGCAGTATTTT. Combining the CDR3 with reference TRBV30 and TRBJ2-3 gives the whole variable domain SQTIHQWPATLVQPVGSPLSLECTVEGTSNPNLYWYRQAAGRGLQLLFYSVGIGQISSEVPQNLSASRPQDRQFILSSKKLLLSDSGFYLCALTFSTDTQYFGPGTRLTVL.

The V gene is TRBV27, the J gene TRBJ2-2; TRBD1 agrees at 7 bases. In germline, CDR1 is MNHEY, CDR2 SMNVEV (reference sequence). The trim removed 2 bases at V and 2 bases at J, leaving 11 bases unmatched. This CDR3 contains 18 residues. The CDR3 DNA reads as TGTGCCAGCAGTTTACATAAGTCGGGACAGACCAACACCGGGGAGCTGTTTTTT. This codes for CASSLHKSGQTNTGELFF.

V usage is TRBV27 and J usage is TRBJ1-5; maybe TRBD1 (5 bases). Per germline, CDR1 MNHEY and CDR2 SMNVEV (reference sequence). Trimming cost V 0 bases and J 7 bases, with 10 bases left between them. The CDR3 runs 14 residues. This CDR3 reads CASSLSGVGQPQHF. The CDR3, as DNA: TGTGCCAGCAGTTTATCAGGGGTGGGACAGCCCCAGCATTTT.

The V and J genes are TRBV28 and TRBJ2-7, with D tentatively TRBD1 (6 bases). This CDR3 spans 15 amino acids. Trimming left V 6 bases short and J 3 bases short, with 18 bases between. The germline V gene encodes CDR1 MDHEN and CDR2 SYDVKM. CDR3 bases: TGTGCCAGCAGCGGATCCGGGACAAATATCTACGAGCAGTACTTC. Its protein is CASSGSGTNIYEQYF.